A selection of T cell receptor beta chains follows, all from one sample in a study of vaccination and CD4 T cells after COVID-19. No antigen is known for these receptors. TCRdb used MiXCR to reprocess the PCR reads, holding one entry per CDR3 protein. Among fewer than 20,000 distinct CDR3 sequences, 53% were seen once, and the ten largest hold around 7.7%. The sample in question was CD4+ T cells from blood, cultured in vitro, obtained before SARS-CoV-2 vaccination. Source of these receptors: a human donor who had recovered from COVID-19. CDR3s include the opening cysteine and the closing phenylalanine or tryptophan. The D gene is left open where the match is weak. Only some rows state a clone size, as once, few, many or a class for expanded clones.

clone_size: .; v_call: TRBV10-3; d_call: .; j_call: TRBJ2-7; cdr3_length: 15; cdr3_aa: CAIRPALRGSYEQYF; cdr3_nt: TGTGCCATCAGACCTGCTTTAAGAGGCTCCTACGAGCAGTACTTC
clone_size: .; v_call: TRBV12-3/TRBV12-4; d_call: .; j_call: TRBJ2-5; cdr3_length: 11; cdr3_aa: CASSRKETQYF; cdr3_nt: TGTGCCAGCAGCCGCAAGGAGACCCAGTACTTC
clone_size: few; v_call: TRBV27; d_call: TRBD2; j_call: TRBJ2-3; cdr3_length: 17; cdr3_aa: CASTRAGLAGGTDTQYF; cdr3_nt: TGTGCCAGCACTAGAGCCGGACTAGCGGGAGGTACGGATACGCAGTATTTT
clone_size: few; v_call: TRBV20-1; d_call: TRBD2; j_call: TRBJ2-3; cdr3_length: 12; cdr3_aa: CSATTSGTPLRF; cdr3_nt: TGCAGTGCAACTACTAGCGGGACACCCCTCCGATTT
clone_size: .; v_call: TRBV7-9; d_call: .; j_call: TRBJ2-5; cdr3_length: 16; cdr3_aa: CASSLGWSKVGETQYF; cdr3_nt: TGTGCCAGCAGCTTAGGGTGGTCCAAGGTGGGAGAGACCCAGTACTTC
clone_size: few; v_call: TRBV28; d_call: .; j_call: TRBJ2-2; cdr3_length: 13; cdr3_aa: CASLGFNTGELFF; cdr3_nt: TGTGCCAGCCTGGGTTTCAACACCGGGGAGCTGTTTTTT
clone_size: .; v_call: TRBV29-1; d_call: .; j_call: TRBJ2-2; cdr3_length: 15; cdr3_aa: CSVSPGNSNTGELFF; cdr3_nt: TGCAGCGTCTCACCCGGGAATTCGAACACCGGGGAGCTGTTTTTT
clone_size: .; v_call: TRBV24-1; d_call: TRBD1; j_call: TRBJ2-7; cdr3_length: 18; cdr3_aa: CATSDLAPGQGGVYEQYF; cdr3_nt: TGTGCCACCAGTGATTTGGCCCCGGGACAGGGGGGAGTTTACGAGCAGTACTTC
clone_size: .; v_call: TRBV6-5; d_call: TRBD1; j_call: TRBJ1-2; cdr3_length: 15; cdr3_aa: CASSYLLDRGYGYTF; cdr3_nt: TGTGCCAGCAGTTATCTTCTGGACAGGGGGTATGGCTACACCTTC
clone_size: .; v_call: TRBV6-1; d_call: TRBD1; j_call: TRBJ2-2; cdr3_length: 16; cdr3_aa: CASTRERQGGTGELFF; cdr3_nt: TGTGCCAGCACCCGGGAGAGACAGGGGGGCACCGGGGAGCTGTTTTTT
clone_size: few; v_call: TRBV20-1; d_call: .; j_call: TRBJ2-5; cdr3_length: 12; cdr3_aa: CSARDGQETQYF; cdr3_nt: TGCAGTGCTAGAGACGGCCAAGAGACCCAGTACTTC
clone_size: .; v_call: TRBV7-2; d_call: TRBD1; j_call: TRBJ1-2; cdr3_length: 16; cdr3_aa: CASSQGQGASNYGHTF; cdr3_nt: TGTGCCAGCAGCCAGGGACAGGGGGCGTCAAACTATGGCCACACCTTC
clone_size: .; v_call: TRBV5-4; d_call: .; j_call: TRBJ1-1; cdr3_length: 15; cdr3_aa: CASSLGTQGRTEAFF; cdr3_nt: TGTGCCAGCAGCTTGGGAACACAGGGAAGGACTGAAGCTTTCTTT
clone_size: few; v_call: TRBV24-1; d_call: .; j_call: TRBJ2-3; cdr3_length: 15; cdr3_aa: CATSDLNRPTDTQYF; cdr3_nt: TGTGCCACCAGTGATTTGAACAGGCCCACAGATACGCAGTATTTT
clone_size: .; v_call: TRBV7-9; d_call: .; j_call: TRBJ2-1; cdr3_length: 14; cdr3_aa: CASSDWTTDNEQFF; cdr3_nt: TGTGCCAGCAGCGACTGGACTACTGACAATGAGCAGTTCTTC
clone_size: .; v_call: TRBV6-5; d_call: TRBD1; j_call: TRBJ1-6; cdr3_length: 19; cdr3_aa: CASSYPRDRGLGYNSPLHF; cdr3_nt: TGTGCCAGCAGTTACCCCCGGGACAGGGGGCTAGGTTATAATTCACCCCTCCACTTT
clone_size: once; v_call: TRBV20-1; d_call: TRBD2; j_call: TRBJ2-7; cdr3_length: 17; cdr3_aa: CSPKPLPPSGSSYEQYF; cdr3_nt: TGCAGTCCCAAGCCTTTACCTCCTAGCGGGAGCTCCTACGAGCAGTACTTC
clone_size: .; v_call: TRBV7-2; d_call: .; j_call: TRBJ1-5; cdr3_length: 16; cdr3_aa: CASSLEALWGNQPQHF; cdr3_nt: TGTGCCAGCAGCTTAGAAGCTCTCTGGGGCAATCAGCCCCAGCATTTT
clone_size: .; v_call: TRBV12-3/TRBV12-4; d_call: .; j_call: TRBJ1-2; cdr3_length: 16; cdr3_aa: CASSFNSAGVYYGYTF; cdr3_nt: TGTGCCAGCAGTTTTAATAGCGCAGGGGTATACTATGGCTACACCTTC
clone_size: .; v_call: TRBV5-1; d_call: .; j_call: TRBJ2-5; cdr3_length: 16; cdr3_aa: CASLDPTSAGRETQYF; cdr3_nt: TGCGCCAGCCTAGACCCTACTTCGGCAGGGAGAGAGACCCAGTACTTC
clone_size: .; v_call: TRBV6-1; d_call: TRBD1; j_call: TRBJ2-3; cdr3_length: 16; cdr3_aa: CASSLRDRGGTDTQYF; cdr3_nt: TGTGCCAGCAGCCTAAGGGACAGGGGCGGCACAGATACGCAGTATTTT
clone_size: .; v_call: TRBV28; d_call: .; j_call: TRBJ1-2; cdr3_length: 17; cdr3_aa: CVSTIMPGRPGAYGYTF; cdr3_nt: TGTGTCAGCACCATAATGCCGGGTAGACCAGGGGCTTATGGCTACACCTTC
clone_size: .; v_call: TRBV20-1; d_call: .; j_call: TRBJ2-2; cdr3_length: 13; cdr3_aa: CSAIENGVGELFF; cdr3_nt: TGCAGTGCTATTGAAAATGGGGTCGGGGAGCTGTTTTTT
clone_size: .; v_call: TRBV7-9; d_call: .; j_call: TRBJ1-6; cdr3_length: 16; cdr3_aa: CASSLGGPLNTSPLHF; cdr3_nt: TGTGCCAGCAGCTTAGGAGGTCCCCTAAACACATCACCCCTCCACTTT
clone_size: .; v_call: TRBV20-1; d_call: TRBD2; j_call: TRBJ2-5; cdr3_length: 14; cdr3_aa: CSASASGTFETQYF; cdr3_nt: TGCAGTGCTAGTGCTAGCGGGACTTTCGAGACCCAGTACTTC
clone_size: .; v_call: TRBV28; d_call: TRBD2; j_call: TRBJ2-3; cdr3_length: 17; cdr3_aa: CASSALTLAGGTDTQYF; cdr3_nt: TGTGCCAGCAGTGCCCTAACACTAGCGGGAGGTACAGATACGCAGTATTTT
clone_size: few; v_call: TRBV7-2; d_call: .; j_call: TRBJ2-3; cdr3_length: 13; cdr3_aa: CASSLATTDTQYF; cdr3_nt: TGTGCCAGCAGCTTGGCCACAACAGATACGCAGTATTTT
clone_size: few; v_call: TRBV6-5; d_call: .; j_call: TRBJ1-5; cdr3_length: 13; cdr3_aa: CASSYSRGQPQHF; cdr3_nt: TGTGCCAGCAGTTACTCGAGGGGACAGCCCCAGCATTTT
clone_size: .; v_call: TRBV6-1; d_call: .; j_call: TRBJ1-6; cdr3_length: 14; cdr3_aa: CASSEVWANSPLHF; cdr3_nt: TGTGCCAGCAGTGAAGTGTGGGCCAATTCACCCCTCCACTTT
clone_size: few; v_call: TRBV24-1; d_call: TRBD2; j_call: TRBJ2-1; cdr3_length: 14; cdr3_aa: CATSDDSTGGHHFF; cdr3_nt: TGTGCCACCAGTGATGACTCCACGGGAGGCCATCACTTCTTC
clone_size: .; v_call: TRBV2; d_call: .; j_call: TRBJ2-3; cdr3_length: 16; cdr3_aa: CASSGSGTNVVDTQYF; cdr3_nt: TGTGCCAGCAGTGGCTCCGGGACAAACGTTGTAGATACGCAGTATTTT
clone_size: .; v_call: TRBV2; d_call: TRBD1; j_call: TRBJ2-1; cdr3_length: 15; cdr3_aa: CASSDLGTGDNEQFF; cdr3_nt: TGTGCCAGCAGTGATCTAGGGACAGGGGACAATGAGCAGTTCTTC
clone_size: .; v_call: TRBV7-9; d_call: TRBD2; j_call: TRBJ2-7; cdr3_length: 15; cdr3_aa: CASSMGGTLSYEQYF; cdr3_nt: TGTGCCAGCAGCATGGGAGGGACTCTTTCCTACGAGCAGTACTTC
clone_size: few; v_call: TRBV27; d_call: TRBD1; j_call: TRBJ1-6; cdr3_length: 16; cdr3_aa: CASNSIRQGYNSPLHF; cdr3_nt: TGTGCCAGCAATTCCATCCGACAGGGCTATAATTCACCCCTCCACTTT
clone_size: .; v_call: TRBV20-1; d_call: .; j_call: TRBJ1-1; cdr3_length: 14; cdr3_aa: CSAREGDLNTEAFF; cdr3_nt: TGCAGTGCTAGAGAAGGGGATCTTAACACTGAAGCTTTCTTT
clone_size: .; v_call: TRBV19; d_call: TRBD2; j_call: TRBJ2-1; cdr3_length: 17; cdr3_aa: CASSRTSGRGVYNEQFF; cdr3_nt: TGTGCCAGTAGTCGGACTAGCGGGAGGGGCGTCTACAATGAGCAGTTCTTC
clone_size: .; v_call: TRBV9; d_call: .; j_call: TRBJ2-7; cdr3_length: 13; cdr3_aa: CASSTPGSYEQYF; cdr3_nt: TGTGCCAGCAGCACCCCCGGGAGCTACGAGCAGTACTTC
clone_size: few; v_call: TRBV27; d_call: .; j_call: TRBJ1-1; cdr3_length: 15; cdr3_aa: CASSSSPQGPTEAFF; cdr3_nt: TGTGCCAGCAGTTCCTCCCCGCAGGGTCCTACTGAAGCTTTCTTT
clone_size: .; v_call: TRBV20-1; d_call: TRBD2; j_call: TRBJ2-2; cdr3_length: 15; cdr3_aa: CSAPVSGRHTGELFF; cdr3_nt: TGCAGTGCTCCCGTTAGCGGGCGACACACCGGGGAGCTGTTTTTT
clone_size: .; v_call: TRBV6-5; d_call: .; j_call: TRBJ1-5; cdr3_length: 17; cdr3_aa: CASSYQGWGMGNQPQHF; cdr3_nt: TGTGCCAGCAGTTACCAAGGATGGGGTATGGGCAATCAGCCCCAGCATTTT
clone_size: .; v_call: TRBV9; d_call: .; j_call: TRBJ1-5; cdr3_length: 15; cdr3_aa: CASSVDEYNNQPQHF; cdr3_nt: TGTGCCAGCAGCGTAGACGAATACAACAATCAGCCCCAGCATTTT
clone_size: .; v_call: TRBV4-1; d_call: .; j_call: TRBJ1-6; cdr3_length: 15; cdr3_aa: CASSQGNRQDSPLHF; cdr3_nt: TGCGCCAGCAGCCAGGGAAATCGACAGGATTCACCCCTCCACTTT
clone_size: once; v_call: TRBV7-2; d_call: TRBD2; j_call: TRBJ2-1; cdr3_length: 19; cdr3_aa: CASSLGVRLSGRSYNEQFF; cdr3_nt: TGTGCCAGCAGCTTAGGTGTGCGTCTGAGCGGGAGGTCCTACAATGAGCAGTTCTTC